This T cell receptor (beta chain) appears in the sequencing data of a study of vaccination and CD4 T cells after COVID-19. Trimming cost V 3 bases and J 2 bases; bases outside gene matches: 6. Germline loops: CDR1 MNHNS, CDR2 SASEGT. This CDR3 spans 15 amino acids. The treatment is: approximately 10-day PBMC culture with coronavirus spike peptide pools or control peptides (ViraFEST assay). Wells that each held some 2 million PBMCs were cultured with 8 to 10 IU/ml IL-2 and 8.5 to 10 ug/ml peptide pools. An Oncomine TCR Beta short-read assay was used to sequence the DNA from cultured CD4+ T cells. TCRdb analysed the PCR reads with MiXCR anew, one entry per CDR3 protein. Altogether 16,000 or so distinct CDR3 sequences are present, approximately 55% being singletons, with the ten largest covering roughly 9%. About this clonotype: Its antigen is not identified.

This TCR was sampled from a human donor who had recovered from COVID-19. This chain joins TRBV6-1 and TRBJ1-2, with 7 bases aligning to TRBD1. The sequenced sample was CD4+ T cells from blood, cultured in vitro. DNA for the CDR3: TGTGCCAGCAGTGACAGGGGGTCCTCCAACTATGGCTACACCTTC. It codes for CASSDRGSSNYGYTF.